The 23 T cell receptor beta chains presented below share a single source sample, sequenced in a study of shared clonotypes between healthy human individuals. Repertoires were generated with immunoSEQ multiplex PCR, while TCRdb's copy carries only in-frame clones and drops some. The data contain about 2.4 million clones, more than 90% of them singletons. Sequenced input: naive CD4+ T cells sorted from blood. Subset in this sample: CD45RA+ positively selected. These TCRs come from a man younger than 30 in good health.

This chain uses TRBV30 with TRBJ2-5; 16 bases fit TRBD2. In germline, CDR1 is GTSNPN, CDR2 SVGIG (reference sequence). Trimming took 3 bases from V and 6 from J; bases not matched to a gene: 16. The CDR3 sequence is 19 residues long. Here the CDR3 DNA reads TGTGCCTGGAGCCCCCTGGAGGGACTAGCGGGAGGGCCGAGACAGACCCAGTACTTC. This translates into CAWSPLEGLAGGPRQTQYF.

This clone appeared once. J is TRBJ2-5 and V is TRBV6-5; weak D call: TRBD1 (6 bases). CDR3 length: 13 amino acids. Germline loops: CDR1 MNHEY, CDR2 SVGAGI. V was trimmed by 5 bases and J by 1 base, leaving 8 bases between them. Written as DNA, the CDR3 is TGTGCCAGCAGTCGACAGGTCCAAGAGACCCAGTACTTC. Translating gives CASSRQVQETQYF.

The V and J genes are TRBV5-8 and TRBJ2-5, with 11 bases lining up with TRBD1. The J call may be wrong; the DNA end is better matched by TRBJ2-7. Germline V lookup: CDR1 SGHTS, CDR2 YDEGEE. CDR3 length: 14 amino acids. The CDR3 DNA reads TGTGCCAGCAGCTCGGACAGGGGGCACAACGAGCAGTACTTC. It yields the protein CASSSDRGHNEQYF.

This clone was seen just once. The rearrangement uses TRBV4-1 and TRBJ1-1; perhaps TRBD1 as D (5 bases). Germline assignment: CDR1 MGHRA and CDR2 YSYEKL. Trimming removed 4 bases at V and 1 base at J, with 16 bases between. There are 16 residues in the CDR3. The CDR3 DNA reads as TGCGCCAGCAGCCGTCTCGAGGGGCTGAAGAACACTGAAGCTTTCTTT. Amino acid sequence: CASSRLEGLKNTEAFF.

The rearrangement joins TRBV28 to TRBJ2-7; the match to TRBD1 covers 9 bases. CDR3 size: 20 residues. Germline V lookup: CDR1 MDHEN, CDR2 SYDVKM. Trimming took 2 bases from V and 0 from J; bases not matched to a gene: 17. The chain's CDR3 is CASSLGDRGGLGPFSYEQYF. CDR3 coding DNA: TGTGCCAGCAGTTTAGGAGACAGGGGGGGACTCGGACCATTCTCCTACGAGCAGTACTTC.

The chain uses TRBV15 and TRBJ1-2; possible D gene TRBD1, 5 bases. Trimming took off 1 base at V and 5 bases at J, with 11 bases between the two ends. There are 14 residues in the CDR3. Germline CDR1 reads LNHNV; CDR2 reads YYDKDF (reference sequence). CDR3 nucleotide sequence: TGTGCCACCAGCAGAGCCGGGGCTGGGTATGGCTACACCTTC. Translating gives CATSRAGAGYGYTF. Together with reference TRBV15 and TRBJ1-2, the CDR3 gives the full variable domain: DAMVIQNPRYQVTQFGKPVTLSCSQTLNHNVMYWYQQKSSQAPKLLFHYYDKDFNNEADTPDNFQSRRPNTSFCFLDIRSPGLGDTAMYLCATSRAGAGYGYTFGSGTRLTVV.

The gene calls are TRBV12-5 and TRBJ1-2; possibly TRBD1 for D (5 bases). The CDR3 consists of 15 residues. Germline V gives CDR1 LGHNT, CDR2 FRNRAP. Trimming removed 2 bases from V and 0 bases from J, with 10 bases in between. The CDR3 region is CASGLPQGPNYGYTF. CDR3 coding DNA: TGTGCTAGTGGTTTGCCCCAGGGTCCTAACTATGGCTACACCTTC.

V usage is TRBV7-2 and J usage is TRBJ1-6; 7 positions match TRBD1. The J segment lost 10 bases and the V segment lost 2 bases, leaving 11 bases of the junction unmatched. CDR3 length equals 16 residues. Germline V gene data show CDR1 as SGHTA and CDR2 as FQGNSA. The CDR3 reads CASSLRETGRGSPLHF. DNA for the CDR3: TGTGCCAGCAGCTTACGGGAGACAGGGAGAGGATCACCCCTCCACTTT.

V gene TRBV30 combines with J gene TRBJ1-6; D not certain. This CDR3 has 15 amino acids. Germline CDR1 and CDR2: GTSNPN and SVGIG (reference sequence). Between the trimmed V and J ends, which lost 2 bases and 2 bases, there was a span of 10 bases. As DNA, the CDR3 is TGTGCCTGGAGTTTAGACATAACCTATAATTCACCCCTCCACTTT. It codes for CAWSLDITYNSPLHF.

The V gene is TRBV10-2, the J gene TRBJ1-4; D unresolved. The CDR3 covers 18 residues. V dropped 3 bases and J dropped 0 bases, with 17 bases sitting between them. Germline V gives CDR1 WSHSY, CDR2 SAAADI. The CDR3 sequence is CASSDFAQNFATNEKLFF. In DNA, the CDR3 is TGCGCCAGCAGTGATTTCGCTCAAAACTTTGCAACTAATGAAAAACTGTTTTTT.

This clone was picked up one time. The rearrangement links TRBV5-1 to TRBJ2-5, with a weak D call TRBD2 (6 bases). The CDR3 length is 15 residues. CDR1 is SGHRS, CDR2 YFSETQ, per germline. V was pared by 1 base and J by 6 bases, with 16 bases between. The CDR3 nucleotides are TGCGCCAGCAGCTTGACCACGGGACTCCAGAAGACCCAGTACTTC. It is translated as CASSLTTGLQKTQYF.

The chain uses TRBV6-5 and TRBJ1-1; weak D call: TRBD1 (5 bases). CDR3 length equals 15 residues. Deletions cut 5 bases from V and 0 bases from J, with 13 bases between. Germline V gene lookup returns CDR1 MNHEY and CDR2 SVGAGI. The DNA for the CDR3 is TGTGCCAGCAGTGCAGGGCGGAGGGTGAACACTGAAGCTTTCTTT. Amino acids: CASSAGRRVNTEAFF.

The chain links TRBV4-3 to TRBJ1-3; D not certain. Germline V CDR1 and CDR2: LGHNA, YSLEER. V lost 0 bases and J 4 bases, leaving 1 base between the germline ends. The CDR3 is made up of 12 amino acids. CDR3 in DNA: TGCGCCAGCAGCCAAGAGGGAAACACCATATATTTT. The encoded protein is CASSQEGNTIYF.

This sequence joins TRBV9 and TRBJ2-7; D remains ambiguous. V was pared by 4 bases and J by 3 bases, with 14 bases between. CDR3 length: 14 residues. The germline gives CDR1 SGDLS, CDR2 YYNGEE. This CDR3 reads CASSPTPNVYEQYF. The DNA for the CDR3 is TGTGCCAGCAGCCCAACCCCTAATGTCTACGAGCAGTACTTC.

The chain uses TRBV7-2 and TRBJ1-1; no firm D call. The CDR3 is 16 residues long. The germline CDR1 and CDR2 sequences are SGHTA and FQGNSA. Trimming took off 2 bases at V and 4 bases at J, with 17 bases between the two ends. DNA of the CDR3: TGTGCCAGCAGCTTAAGTTTCGCATTGACGGGCACTGAAGCTTTCTTT. It codes for CASSLSFALTGTEAFF.

The V and J genes are TRBV5-1 and TRBJ2-3, with TRBD2 matching over 9 bases. This CDR3 has 13 residues. The germline V gene has CDR1 SGHRS and CDR2 YFSETQ. Trimming at V came to 5 bases and at J to 7 bases, leaving 5 bases not matched to a gene. The CDR3 DNA reads TGCGCCAGCAGTAAAGCGGGAGGATATACGCAGTATTTT. Protein sequence: CASSKAGGYTQYF.

This chain joins TRBV29-1 and TRBJ1-1; 8 bases line up with TRBD1. Germline loops: CDR1 SQVTM, CDR2 ANQGSEA. The CDR3 is made up of 15 amino acids. V was clipped by 2 bases and J by 0 bases; unmatched bases: 5. The DNA of the CDR3 is TGCAGCGTTGAACAGGGGGCAAGATTGAACACTGAAGCTTTCTTT. Translated, it gives CSVEQGARLNTEAFF.

With regard to this clone: Other DNA sequences of this sample code for an identical CDR3. The V and J genes are TRBV7-2 and TRBJ2-5, with 13 bases lining up with TRBD2. V lost 1 base, J lost 1 base, and 3 bases stayed unmatched. Germline V gene lookup returns CDR1 SGHTA and CDR2 FQGNSA. The CDR3 is made up of 17 amino acids. CDR3 protein: CASSLGTSGSGQETQYF. In DNA, the CDR3 is TGTGCCAGCAGCTTAGGGACTAGCGGGAGTGGCCAAGAGACCCAGTACTTC.

The rearrangement links TRBV6-5 to TRBJ2-5; D gene ambiguous. The CDR3 covers 13 residues. Looked up from germline, CDR1 is MNHEY and CDR2 is SVGAGI. With 2 bases removed from V and 5 bases from J, the gap between germline ends came to 9 bases. The CDR3 protein is CASSYTTKETQYF. In DNA, the CDR3 is TGTGCCAGCAGTTACACCACGAAGGAGACCCAGTACTTC.

This clone was seen more than once but under ten times. The CDR3 nucleotides read TGTGCCAGCAGTGCTGCCGGGACCTATGGCTACACCTTC. This sequence encodes CASSAAGTYGYTF. V usage is TRBV6-5 and J usage is TRBJ1-2; possible D gene TRBD1, 5 bases. CDR3 size: 13 residues. V was cut by 5 bases and J by 4 bases, with 11 bases left in between. The V gene's germline CDR1 is MNHEY and CDR2 SVGAGI.

This rearrangement joins TRBV6-6 to TRBJ1-1; 11 nucleotides line up with TRBD1. The V segment lost 6 bases and the J segment 2 bases; nucleotides outside the gene matches: 5. Germline CDR1 and CDR2: MNHNY and SVGAGI (reference sequence). The CDR3 has 15 residues. The CDR3 DNA is TGTGCCAGCAGCGACGGACAGGGGGCAAACACTGAAGCTTTCTTT. As protein: CASSDGQGANTEAFF.

The chain couples TRBV11-2 to TRBJ2-5; 9 positions agree with TRBD2. Germline values: CDR1 SGHAT, CDR2 FQNNGV. The trim removed 1 base at V and 4 bases at J, leaving 10 bases unmatched. The CDR3 has 17 amino acids. CDR3 nucleotide sequence: TGTGCCAGCAGCTTAGGGTGGGGCTCAGCGGGAGGAGAGACCCAGTACTTC. Its translation: CASSLGWGSAGGETQYF.

This chain joins TRBV30 and TRBJ1-3; 8 bases are shared with TRBD1. The CDR3 spans 16 residues. The J segment lost 0 bases and the V segment lost 5 bases, leaving 9 bases of the junction unmatched. From germline, CDR1 is GTSNPN and CDR2 SVGIG (reference sequence). CDR3 sequence reads: CAWAGGSFTSGNTIYF. CDR3 sequence (DNA): TGTGCCTGGGCAGGGGGCTCCTTTACCTCTGGAAACACCATATATTTT.